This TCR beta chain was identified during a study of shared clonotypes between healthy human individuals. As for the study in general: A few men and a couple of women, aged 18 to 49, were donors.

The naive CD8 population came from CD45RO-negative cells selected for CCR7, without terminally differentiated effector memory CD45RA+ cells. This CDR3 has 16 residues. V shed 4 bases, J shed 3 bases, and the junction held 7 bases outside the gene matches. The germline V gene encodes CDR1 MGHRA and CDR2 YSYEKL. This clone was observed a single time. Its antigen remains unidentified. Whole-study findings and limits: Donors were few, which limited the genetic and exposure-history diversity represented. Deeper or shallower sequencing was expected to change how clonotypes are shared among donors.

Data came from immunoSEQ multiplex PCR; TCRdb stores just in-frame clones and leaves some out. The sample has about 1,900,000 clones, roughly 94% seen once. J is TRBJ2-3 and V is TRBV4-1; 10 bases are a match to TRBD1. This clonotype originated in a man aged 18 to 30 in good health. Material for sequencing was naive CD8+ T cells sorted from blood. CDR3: CASSPQTGGRTDTQYF. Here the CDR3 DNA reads TGCGCCAGCAGCCCACAGACAGGGGGCAGGACAGATACGCAGTATTTT.